Below, 23 T cell receptor beta chains from the same sample are listed, as sequenced in a study of blood T cell repertoires in COVID-19. Clones were read by immunoSEQ multiplex PCR, and TCRdb kept only the in-frame ones, dropping some. The sample lists about 250,000 clones, about 89% occurring once. The source material was PBMCs or T cells enriched from blood (not recorded which). The receptors derive from a woman under 30 who had recovered from COVID-19.

This rearrangement joins TRBV5-1 to TRBJ1-5, with unresolved D. The CDR3 extends over 14 amino acids. V was trimmed by 0 bases and J by 11 bases, leaving 15 bases between them. Looked up from germline, CDR1 is SGHRS and CDR2 is YFSETQ. The CDR3 here is CASSLAGQSETQHF. DNA of the CDR3: TGCGCCAGCAGCTTGGCGGGTCAGAGTGAGACCCAGCATTTT.

This chain connects TRBV3-1 (or the pseudogene TRBV3-2) to TRBJ1-6, with D tentatively TRBD1 (5 bases). The CDR3 has 15 residues. V gave up 7 bases and J gave up 9 bases, with 19 bases separating them. Germline V gene lookup returns CDR1 LGHDT and CDR2 YNNKEL (reference sequence). CDR3 sequence: CASTFVGGGSSPLHF. As DNA, the CDR3 is TGTGCCAGCACCTTCGTTGGGGGGGGTAGTTCACCCCTCCACTTT.

The chain combines TRBV6-5 with TRBJ2-2, with D perhaps TRBD2 (6 bases). The CDR3 spans 14 residues. In germline, CDR1 is MNHEY, CDR2 SVGAGI. V lost 6 bases and J lost 7, with 15 bases in between. The CDR3 sequence is CASRSGRSFGELFF. Written as DNA, the CDR3 is TGTGCCAGCAGATCCGGGAGAAGCTTCGGGGAGCTGTTTTTT.

The chain combines TRBV10-2 with TRBJ2-3, with TRBD2 identical over 8 bases. Germline V gene data show CDR1 as WSHSY and CDR2 as SAAADI. The J segment lost 6 bases and the V segment lost 0 bases, leaving 8 bases of the junction unmatched. This CDR3 spans 16 amino acids. The CDR3 DNA is TGCGCCAGCAGTGAGTCGGGCGGGGGGAGGTCCGATACGCAGTATTTT. Translated, it gives CASSESGGGRSDTQYF.

The chain joins TRBV10-3 to TRBJ2-7; 11 nucleotides agree with TRBD2. V shed 5 bases and J 3 bases; nucleotides not matched to a gene: 3. The germline V gene encodes CDR1 ENHRY and CDR2 SYGVKD. The CDR3 is 14 amino acids. The CDR3 bases are TGTGCCATCAGTACCGGGACTAGCGGCTACGAGCAGTACTTC. It translates to CAISTGTSGYEQYF.

The chain has TRBV15 and TRBJ2-1, with 8 bases fitting TRBD1. CDR3 length equals 13 residues. Germline lookup yields CDR1 LNHNV and CDR2 YYDKDF (reference sequence). With 4 bases clipped from V and 6 bases from J, the junction kept 2 bases outside the gene matches. CDR3 coding DNA: TGTGCCACCAGCATACAGGGGGTCAATGAGCAGTTCTTC. Protein product: CATSIQGVNEQFF.

This clone was recorded only once. V usage is TRBV18 and J usage is TRBJ2-7; 8 bases map to TRBD1. Germline V gene sequence: CDR1 KGHSH, CDR2 LQKENI. There are 14 residues in the CDR3. J was trimmed by 5 bases and V by 1 base; bases with no gene match: 4. The CDR3: CASSPRTGSDEQYF. CDR3 coding DNA: TGTGCCAGCTCACCACGGACAGGGTCCGACGAGCAGTACTTC.

The chain uses TRBV18 and TRBJ2-3; the match to TRBD1 covers 8 bases. CDR1 is KGHSH and CDR2 is LQKENI in the germline V gene. The CDR3 extends over 15 amino acids. The V and J ends lost 4 bases and 6 bases, in that order; junction bases with no gene match: 9. The CDR3 loop reads CASSRRQGALDTQYF. CDR3 in DNA: TGTGCCAGCTCACGCCGCCAGGGGGCGCTGGATACGCAGTATTTT.

This chain joins TRBV28 and TRBJ2-7; D remains ambiguous. With 2 bases removed from V and 8 bases from J, the gap between germline ends came to 10 bases. Germline V gives CDR1 MDHEN, CDR2 SYDVKM. The CDR3 has 12 amino acids. CDR3 coding DNA: TGTGCCAGCAGTTTAGAGTTCTTCAAGCAGTACTTC. As protein: CASSLEFFKQYF.

The rearrangement uses TRBV5-5 and TRBJ1-2; the D gene is possibly TRBD1 (5 bases). The V and J ends lost 0 bases and 0 bases respectively, with 21 bases between them. The V gene's germline CDR1 is SGHKS and CDR2 YYEKEE (reference sequence). This CDR3 is built from 19 residues. The CDR3 loop reads CASSLVRSHSRAPNYGYTF. In DNA, the CDR3 is TGTGCCAGCAGCTTGGTCCGGAGCCACAGCAGGGCGCCTAACTATGGCTACACCTTC.

The CDR3 protein is CASSLAWGTNEKLFF. Here the CDR3 DNA reads TGTGCCAGCAGCTTAGCATGGGGCACTAATGAAAAACTGTTTTTT. The rearrangement uses TRBV7-9 and TRBJ1-4; possible D gene TRBD1, 5 bases. The V end lost 0 bases, the J end lost 2 bases, and 7 bases lay between the germline ends. The germline gives CDR1 SEHNR, CDR2 FQNEAQ (reference sequence). This CDR3 comprises 15 residues.

This clone showed up just once. The genes are TRBV28 and TRBJ2-7, with TRBD2 matching 13 bases. Trimming removed 6 bases from V and 2 bases from J; junction bases left unmatched: 4. The CDR3 covers 15 residues. Germline values: CDR1 MDHEN, CDR2 SYDVKM. CDR3 nucleotide sequence: TGTGCCAGCAGGCGACTAGCGGGAGGAGCCTACGAGCAGTACTTC. Translating it yields CASRRLAGGAYEQYF.

This clone was detected once. This chain joins TRBV2 and TRBJ1-1; tentative D call: TRBD1 (6 bases). Trimming removed 9 bases from V and 4 bases from J, with 15 bases in between. The CDR3 covers 13 residues. CDR1 is SNHLY, CDR2 FYNNEI, per germline. This CDR3 is CASGGHRRTEAFF. In nucleotides, the CDR3 is TGTGCCAGTGGGGGACACCGGCGCACTGAAGCTTTCTTT.

The rearrangement joins TRBV9 to TRBJ1-5; D remains unclear. CDR1 is SGDLS and CDR2 is YYNGEE in the germline V gene. The V and J ends lost 0 bases and 5 bases respectively, with 12 bases between them. The length of the CDR3 is 15 residues. CDR3 region: CASSVEGWGDQPQHF. The CDR3 region has the DNA TGTGCCAGCAGCGTAGAAGGTTGGGGAGATCAGCCCCAGCATTTT.

In this sample, this clone turned up a few times. V is TRBV7-2 and J is TRBJ1-4; TRBD1 might be the D (6 bases). There are 15 residues in the CDR3. CDR1 is SGHTA and CDR2 is FQGNSA in the germline V gene. V lost 2 bases and J lost 12, with 19 bases in between. The CDR3 region has the DNA TGTGCCAGCAGCTTAATTGGACAGAGAACTGGGGAACTGTTTTTT. This sequence encodes CASSLIGQRTGELFF.

This clone was observed a few times. The rearrangement uses TRBV15 and TRBJ1-5; TRBD1 is a possible D gene (5 bases). The CDR3 covers 14 residues. Germline loops: CDR1 LNHNV, CDR2 YYDKDF (reference sequence). With 3 bases removed from V and 7 bases from J, the gap between germline ends came to 13 bases. The CDR3 region is CATSSRVTGQPQHF. Here the CDR3 DNA reads TGTGCCACCAGCAGCCGTGTAACAGGACAGCCCCAGCATTTT.

This chain uses TRBV7-9 with TRBJ1-2, with 9 bases aligning to TRBD1. The germline CDR1 and CDR2 sequences are SEHNR and FQNEAQ (reference sequence). V was clipped by 4 bases and J by 8 bases; unmatched bases: 8. The CDR3 contains 14 residues. CDR3 protein: CASSWDRVGDGYTF. CDR3 bases: TGTGCCAGCAGCTGGGACAGGGTGGGAGACGGCTACACCTTC.

The rearrangement joins TRBV7-8 to TRBJ2-5; D is ambiguous. V gave up 2 bases and J gave up 0 bases, with 22 bases separating them. The CDR3 has 19 residues. CDR1 is SGHVS and CDR2 is FQNEAQ in the germline V gene. In DNA, the CDR3 is TGTGCCAGCAGCTTAAGATCTAGTCGGAAAACACCGTACCAAGAGACCCAGTACTTC. Translation: CASSLRSSRKTPYQETQYF.

J is TRBJ2-1 and V is TRBV4-2, with 8 positions matching TRBD2. CDR1 and CDR2 (germline): LGHNA, YNFKEQ. J lost 7 bases, V lost 0 bases, and 5 bases had no gene match. The CDR3 has 15 residues. The CDR3 DNA follows: TGTGCCAGCAGCCAAGATCCCGGGGGGGTAAATGAGCAGTTCTTC. It encodes CASSQDPGGVNEQFF.

This chain joins TRBV10-3 and TRBJ2-5, with 11 positions matching TRBD1. Unmatched junction bases numbered 6, after V lost 6 bases and J lost 3 bases. Germline V gene sequence: CDR1 ENHRY, CDR2 SYGVKD. This CDR3 is 15 amino acids long. The CDR3 DNA reads as TGTGCCATCAGGGCCGGGACAGGGGGGGAAGAGACCCAGTACTTC. It codes for CAIRAGTGGEETQYF.

Details on this clone: Distinct nucleotide sequences in the sample also encode this CDR3. The V call is TRBV9, the J call TRBJ2-1; the D is unclear. V was shortened by 0 bases and J by 9 bases, with 4 bases between the two germline ends. This CDR3 region has 11 residues. CDR1 is SGDLS and CDR2 is YYNGEE in the germline V gene. This chain's CDR3 is CASSVGGEQFF. In DNA form, the CDR3 reads TGTGCCAGCAGCGTAGGAGGTGAGCAGTTCTTC.

The genes are TRBV24-1 and TRBJ2-1, with 12 positions matching TRBD2. Germline V gives CDR1 KGHDR, CDR2 SFDVKD. The trim removed 3 bases at V and 6 bases at J, leaving 5 bases unmatched. This CDR3 contains 16 residues. The CDR3 sequence: CATSDTTSGRINEQFF. CDR3 DNA: TGTGCCACCAGTGATACGACTAGCGGGAGAATCAATGAGCAGTTCTTC.

V is TRBV13 and J is TRBJ1-1, with TRBD1 matching 9 bases. After removal of 5 bases from V and 3 bases from J, the junction contained 7 bases not matched to a gene. Germline CDR1 PRHDT, CDR2 FYEKMQ (reference sequence). The CDR3 has 15 amino acids. CDR3 loop: CASSLWGQGYTEAFF. The CDR3 bases are TGTGCCAGCAGCCTGTGGGGACAGGGCTACACTGAAGCTTTCTTT.